Listed here are 21 T cell receptor beta chains from one sample, sequenced in a study of blood T cell repertoires in COVID-19. Libraries were prepared by immunoSEQ multiplex PCR; TCRdb keeps only in-frame clonotypes and omits some of them. Among fewer than 120,000 clones listed, over 75% were seen once. Sample: peripheral blood. These receptors were collected from a woman of 80 years or more with active or convalescent COVID-19.

J is TRBJ2-7 and V is TRBV11-2, with 8 bases identical to TRBD1. Trimming cost V 6 bases and J 6 bases; bases outside gene matches: 13. The CDR3 covers 15 residues. Germline lookup yields CDR1 SGHAT and CDR2 FQNNGV. This CDR3 is CASRPPGTGPLEQYF. The CDR3 DNA is TGTGCCAGCAGACCCCCCGGGACAGGTCCCCTCGAGCAGTACTTC.

The chain couples TRBV28 to TRBJ1-2, with unresolved D. Per the germline V gene, CDR1 is MDHEN and CDR2 is SYDVKM. This CDR3 has 13 amino acids. V dropped 6 bases and J dropped 1 base, with 9 bases sitting between them. This chain's CDR3 is CASRSGFNYGYTF. CDR3 coding DNA: TGTGCCAGCAGATCCGGGTTTAACTATGGCTACACCTTC.

The CDR3 loop reads CSASWLAGGSGANVLTF. DNA for the CDR3: TGCAGTGCTAGTTGGCTAGCGGGTGGGTCTGGGGCCAACGTCCTGACTTTC. The chain uses TRBV20-1 and TRBJ2-6; TRBD2 aligns across 8 bases. This CDR3 comprises 17 residues. Trimming cost V 3 bases and J 1 base; bases outside gene matches: 8. Germline V CDR1 and CDR2: DFQATT, SNEGSKA (reference sequence).

This clone was detected a few times. CDR3: CASRSGTDSYNEQFF. CDR3 DNA sequence: TGTGCCAGCAGATCCGGGACTGACTCCTACAATGAGCAGTTCTTC. The rearrangement links TRBV4-2 to TRBJ2-1; D might be TRBD2 (6 bases). There are 15 residues in the CDR3. Trimming took off 6 bases at V and 0 bases at J, with 12 bases between the two ends. CDR1 is LGHNA and CDR2 is YNFKEQ in the germline V gene.

The chain employs TRBV11-3 and TRBJ1-1, with a tentative D call TRBD1 (5 bases). From germline, CDR1 is SGHNT and CDR2 YENEEA. This CDR3 region has 13 residues. Trimming left V 3 bases short and J 2 bases short, with 7 bases between. The CDR3 loop is CASSFQGNTEAFF. In DNA form, the CDR3 reads TGTGCCAGCAGCTTTCAGGGAAACACTGAAGCTTTCTTT.

In the case of this clone: A junction end diverges from the germline sequence, so it may reflect a read error. V gene TRBV5-4 combines with J gene TRBJ1-4; 9 nucleotides agree with TRBD1. This CDR3 has 16 residues. Germline assignment: CDR1 SGHNT and CDR2 YYREEE (reference sequence). CDR3 bases: TGTGCCAGCAGTTTGGCCGCCGGGACAGGGAATGAAAAACTGTTTTTT. It is translated as CASSLAAGTGNEKLFF.

A word on this clone: At one of its ends the junction is not consistent with the germline gene, which may arise from a read error. In the same sample, other DNA sequences code for this CDR3. The chain recombines TRBV18 with TRBJ2-1; D might be TRBD2 (5 bases). Per germline, CDR1 KGHSH and CDR2 LQKENI. This CDR3 is built from 15 residues. The CDR3 DNA sequence: TGTGCCAGCTCGCCACCGCAGACTATATACAATGAGCAGTTCTTC. This gives the protein CASSPPQTIYNEQFF.

The chain combines TRBV15 with TRBJ1-5, with 9 bases identical to TRBD1. The germline V gene encodes CDR1 LNHNV and CDR2 YYDKDF (reference sequence). The V and J ends lost 4 bases and 1 base, in that order; junction bases with no gene match: 8. This CDR3 comprises 17 residues. The CDR3 bases are TGTGCCACCAGCAAAATAACAGGGGGCGCGAGCAATCAGCCCCAGCATTTT. It yields the protein CATSKITGGASNQPQHF.

The V gene is TRBV10-3, the J gene TRBJ1-1; perhaps TRBD1 as D (6 bases). The CDR3 extends over 14 amino acids. Trimming took off 2 bases at V and 4 bases at J, with 11 bases between the two ends. CDR1 ENHRY and CDR2 SYGVKD come from the germline V gene. CDR3 amino acids: CAISETGFRTEAFF. CDR3 DNA sequence: TGTGCCATCAGTGAGACAGGGTTCCGCACTGAAGCTTTCTTT.

V gene TRBV2 combines with J gene TRBJ2-7; D perhaps matches TRBD1 (5 bases). V shed 7 bases and J shed 5 bases, with 15 bases lying between them. There are 13 residues in the CDR3. Germline CDR1 reads SNHLY; CDR2 reads FYNNEI. The CDR3 DNA reads TGTGCCAGCAAACAATACCAGGGTAACGAGCAGTACTTC. It yields the protein CASKQYQGNEQYF.

The rearrangement links TRBV28 to TRBJ2-2, with D hard to call. The CDR3 is 12 residues long. Germline lookup yields CDR1 MDHEN and CDR2 SYDVKM. V dropped 5 bases and J dropped 7 bases, with 8 bases sitting between them. The CDR3 nucleotides are TGTGCCAGCAGTCCTACTCACGGGGAGCTGTTTTTT. This gives the protein CASSPTHGELFF.

The rearrangement uses TRBV30 and TRBJ1-1; D uncertain. The CDR3 spans 12 residues. Trimming shortened V by 1 base and J by 11 bases, and 14 bases separated the two germline ends. Germline-derived CDR1 and CDR2 are GTSNPN and SVGIG (reference sequence). The CDR3 loop is CAWSGRLSGAFF. CDR3 nucleotides: TGTGCCTGGAGTGGCAGGCTCAGCGGGGCTTTCTTT.

The chain recombines TRBV7-2 with TRBJ1-1; 7 bases fit TRBD1. Germline CDR1 is SGHTA and CDR2 is FQGNSA. V was clipped by 5 bases and J by 7 bases; unmatched bases: 13. The CDR3 is 15 residues long. The CDR3 spells CASSPRSGGLGEAFF. For the CDR3, the DNA is TGTGCCAGCAGCCCTAGATCAGGGGGGCTTGGTGAAGCTTTCTTT.

This sequence joins TRBV5-1 and TRBJ1-1; 8 nucleotides align to TRBD1. Germline values: CDR1 SGHRS, CDR2 YFSETQ. After removal of 0 bases from V and 1 base from J, the junction contained 8 bases not matched to a gene. This CDR3 has 17 amino acids. For the CDR3, the DNA is TGCGCCAGCAGCTTGGGCACTGGACAGGGCCGGAACACTGAAGCTTTCTTT. Protein: CASSLGTGQGRNTEAFF.

The CDR3 is CASRLTGEYNSPLHF. As DNA, the CDR3 is TGTGCCAGCAGATTGACGGGGGAGTATAATTCACCCCTCCACTTT. V and J are TRBV2 and TRBJ1-6; tentatively, D is TRBD1 (5 bases). V gave up 6 bases and J gave up 4 bases, with 13 bases separating them. Germline V gene lookup returns CDR1 SNHLY and CDR2 FYNNEI. The CDR3 is 15 residues long.

The rearrangement uses TRBV11-2 and TRBJ2-1; no reliable D call. The CDR3 covers 15 residues. Germline V gene sequence: CDR1 SGHAT, CDR2 FQNNGV. With 1 base removed from V and 8 bases from J, the gap between germline ends came to 15 bases. The CDR3 DNA reads TGTGCCAGCAGCTTAGGGTTCTCTCTGGCCGATGAGCAGTTCTTC. It encodes CASSLGFSLADEQFF.

This clone came up a few times. V gene TRBV7-9 combines with J gene TRBJ2-1; tentatively, D is TRBD1 (5 bases). V lost 6 bases to trimming and J lost 1 base, with 10 bases between them. There are 14 residues in the CDR3. The germline CDR1 and CDR2 sequences are SEHNR and FQNEAQ (reference sequence). CDR3 region: CASSSGRSYNEQFF. In nucleotides, the CDR3 is TGTGCCAGCAGTTCAGGGCGGTCCTACAATGAGCAGTTCTTC.

The V and J genes are TRBV2 and TRBJ2-1; 7 bases fit TRBD2. Looked up from germline, CDR1 is SNHLY and CDR2 is FYNNEI. Trimming cost V 8 bases and J 8 bases; bases outside gene matches: 12. The CDR3 is made up of 14 amino acids. CDR3 sequence: CASLREGTSHEQFF. CDR3 sequence (DNA): TGTGCCAGCCTGAGGGAGGGGACGAGCCATGAGCAGTTCTTC.

This clone was seen only once. The genes are TRBV4-1 and TRBJ2-3; D might be TRBD2 (5 bases). CDR3 length: 16 residues. The germline gives CDR1 MGHRA, CDR2 YSYEKL. Trimming cost V 0 bases and J 1 base, with 11 bases left between them. CDR3 region: CASSQDRVSGTDTQYF. In DNA form, the CDR3 reads TGCGCCAGCAGCCAAGATCGGGTTAGCGGCACAGATACGCAGTATTTT.

This sequence joins TRBV6-4 and TRBJ1-5, with 8 bases fitting TRBD1. The V gene's germline CDR1 is MRHNA and CDR2 SNTAGT. This CDR3 spans 13 amino acids. With 7 bases clipped from V and 2 bases from J, the junction kept 1 base outside the gene matches. The CDR3 region has the DNA TGTGCCAGCAAACAGGGGGGCAATCAGCCCCAGCATTTT. Residues: CASKQGGNQPQHF.

In this sample, this clone turned up a few times. The chain recombines TRBV7-9 with TRBJ2-1; 13 bases line up with TRBD2. The CDR3 runs to 16 residues. V lost 5 bases to trimming and J lost 3 bases; unmatched junction nucleotides: 4. CDR1 and CDR2 from the germline V gene are SEHNR and FQNEAQ (reference sequence). The CDR3 here is CASSAGLAGLYNEQFF. The CDR3 DNA follows: TGTGCCAGCAGCGCGGGACTAGCGGGACTCTACAATGAGCAGTTCTTC.